Listed below are T cell receptor beta chains from one sample, sequenced in a study of T cells after yellow fever vaccination. TCRdb called the 5' RACE reads again in MiXCR, with one record for every CDR3 protein. The sample consists of about 550,000 distinct CDR3 sequences, 19% of them appearing once. Sequenced material: PBMCs, taken 15 days after the yellow fever booster vaccination. The source is a man aged 30-40 years who received the YFV17D yellow fever vaccine. Each CDR3 is given without its conserved first and last residue. Size tells how often a clone was seen (once, few, many) or the class of an expanded clone, and some rows leave it out.

CDR3aa	abundance	v_gene
ARSFPGPEDGYT	few	TRBV5-3
ASSRDRVGETQY	few	TRBV6-1
SVGDRGGETQY	-	TRBV29-1
ASSGATTDTQY	-	TRBV5-1
SATIGLATDTQY	-	TRBV20-1
SASRLEVGLF	-	TRBV20-1
ASSPQGLRNTEAF	-	TRBV11-2
AISPGLLCWELF	-	TRBV5-6
ASSYSRAGAATEAF	-	TRBV6-5
ASSQERRSISGNTIY	few	TRBV4-3
ASRPDTYAATDTQY	-	TRBV6-4
ASSLVVTYNEQF	-	TRBV28
ASTEGLPTGELF	few	TRBV9
ASSYDWTSGLTDTQY	once	TRBV6-2/TRBV6-3
SVERGLAEPYEQY	-	TRBV29-1
ACATYPLITDTQY	-	TRBV30
SARPKDRIAGQPQH	few	TRBV20-1
ASSSDGFSYGYT	few	TRBV6-5
ASSLFLASGSIEQY	few	TRBV7-2
ASRPDRGTYNEQF	few	TRBV7-2
ASSTGAPMPGGGDTQY	-	TRBV5-5
ASAGLAGPNEQF	-	TRBV6-1
ATRQDVSYEQY	-	TRBV10-3
ASSSPRWGTSRQETQY	-	TRBV5-6
ASSLGTAPYINGYT	-	TRBV5-1
ASSPQPDGRPQH	few	TRBV14
ASILGAGGAETQY	-	TRBV7-2
SARRASGPYNEQF	-	TRBV20-1
ASSFLERETQY	-	TRBV5-6
ASSLASGKQKTYEQY	few	TRBV5-1
ASSFDGPNTGELF	-	TRBV5-1
ASSRAAGQGDQPQH	-	TRBV4-2
ASSQKLRDREETQY	-	TRBV27
ASTQAPRMRRQGYEQY	-	TRBV3-1
ASSLASGSVYEQY	-	TRBV5-5
AIRGQGPEAF	-	TRBV10-3
ASSPMWGSYNEQF	-	TRBV4-3
ASSARDRETQY	few	TRBV25-1
ASSDGFPGQGINQPQH	-	TRBV6-4